This T cell receptor (beta chain) was observed in a study of shared clonotypes between healthy human individuals. Study observations and caveats: In general, naive subsets displayed greater estimated richness than memory subsets did. All-four-donor shared clonotypes had higher generation probabilities than non-shared clonotypes did. The low donor count limited represented genetic and exposure-history diversity.

Of note for this clone: Its antigen remains unknown.

This CDR3 contains 15 residues. The V gene's germline CDR1 is MDHEN and CDR2 SYDVKM. V was pared by 3 bases and J by 1 base, with 10 bases between. An assay was performed, and its level was deep. The table came from immunoSEQ multiplex PCR; TCRdb's copy has only in-frame clones and leaves some out. The repertoire holds approximately 2,300,000 clones, 92% seen once, with approximately 0.39% in the top ten. J is TRBJ1-3 and V is TRBV28, with unresolved D. This TCR came from a man in his late teens or twenties in good health. Some clones in this sample may be carry-over from other donors' samples. Sample: naive CD4+ T cells from PBMCs. Documented subset: CD45RA+ positively selected. CDR3 nucleotides: TGTGCCAGCAGTTTGTGGCAGGCGTCTGGAAACACCATATATTTT. This sequence encodes CASSLWQASGNTIYF.